This TCR beta chain was sequenced in a study of PD-1 blockade in classical Hodgkin lymphoma. Whole-study results and caveats: Newly diagnosed patients had baseline TCR diversity that was reportedly lower than that of healthy donors.

CDR1 and CDR2 (germline): MNHNS, SASEGT. V lost 8 bases and J 4 bases, leaving 12 bases between the germline ends. The CDR3 extends over 12 amino acids. Time point noted: newly diagnosed, previously untreated cHL patient sample. Purification of CD4+ T cells from thawed PBMCs was performed via magnetic negative selection. Acting as the comparison were PBMCs from newly diagnosed, untreated classical Hodgkin lymphoma. In regard to this clone: As yet, its antigen is unknown.

Method: immunoSEQ multiplex PCR; TCRdb's copy keeps in-frame clones and lacks some. The data show more than 15,000 clones, with 92% seen just once and 0.5% to 0.55% held by the top ten. The sequencing input was CD4+ T cells from blood. The clonotype originates from a human donor with classical Hodgkin lymphoma. The V gene is TRBV6-1, the J gene TRBJ2-7; D possibly matches TRBD1 or TRBD2 (5 bases each). CDR3 in DNA: TGTGCCAGCGGTAGAGAGGGGTACGAGCAGTACTTC. Translated, it gives CASGREGYEQYF.